This TCR beta chain originates from a study of blood T cell repertoires in COVID-19. Study background: The origin of the acute and convalescent COVID-19 samples was the United States, Italy and Spain. Nucleic acid was either cDNA or gDNA, and it came from T cells, B-cell-depleted T cells, or PBMCs.

Methods used by the authors: Amplified reference gene primers provided the basis for estimating nucleated cell counts. The table came from immunoSEQ multiplex PCR; TCRdb's copy has only in-frame clones and leaves some out. V and J calls plus clone size are reproduced from that table; the DNA served to infer D and trimming. The sample includes roughly 290,000 clones, 85% seen only once; the top ten take around 4.5%. This CDR3 spans 15 amino acids. Trimming cost V 0 bases and J 2 bases; bases outside gene matches: 3. Germline CDR1 and CDR2: LNHNV and YYDKDF (reference sequence). The specimen sequenced was peripheral blood. The sequence came from a woman aged 45-59 years with active or convalescent COVID-19. The J gene is TRBJ2-7, the V gene TRBV15; 8 positions match TRBD1. CDR3 in amino acids: CATSRDMDRAYEQYF. CDR3 nucleotide sequence: TGTGCCACCAGCAGAGATATGGACAGGGCCTACGAGCAGTACTTC.